The 27 T cell receptor beta chains below were found in one sample sequenced in a study of OX40 agonist ivuxolimab in advanced cancers. Sequenced by immunoSEQ multiplex PCR; TCRdb stores in-frame clones only, minus some. This sample carries 82,000 or so clones, approximately 92% of them seen once, and the ten largest clones take around 0.65%. The input for sequencing was CD4+ or CD8+ T cells sorted from blood, taken in a trial of the OX40 agonist ivuxolimab. These TCRs come from an adult with an advanced solid tumor such as melanoma, head and neck, liver or kidney cancer.

The CDR3 DNA sequence: TGCGCCAGCAGCTTGGGAGGGACAGGGATAAATGAGCAGTTCTTC. It yields the protein CASSLGGTGINEQFF. J is TRBJ2-1 and V is TRBV5-1; 9 nucleotides align to TRBD1. V shed 0 bases and J 7 bases; nucleotides not matched to a gene: 5. This CDR3 is 15 amino acids long. Germline CDR1 SGHRS, CDR2 YFSETQ.

This rearrangement joins TRBV11-3 to TRBJ2-1; 8 nucleotides agree with TRBD1. The junction had 6 bases not matched to a gene; V was cut back by 0 bases and J by 11 bases. The CDR3 consists of 14 residues. The germline V gene encodes CDR1 SGHNT and CDR2 YENEEA. As DNA, the CDR3 is TGTGCCAGCAGCTTAGATGGGACAGGAGTCCAGCAGTTCTTC. Protein sequence: CASSLDGTGVQQFF. The entire variable domain, with the rest obtained from reference TRBV11-3 and TRBJ2-1, is as follows: EAGVVQSPRYKIIEKKQPVAFWCNPISGHNTLYWYLQNLGQGPELLIRYENEEAVDDSQLPKDRFSAERLKGVDSTLKIQPAELGDSAVYLCASSLDGTGVQQFFGPGTRLTVL.

V is TRBV5-4 and J is TRBJ2-7; possibly TRBD2 for D (5 bases). V gave up 4 bases and J gave up 1 base, with 9 bases separating them. The CDR3 has 13 residues. The germline gives CDR1 SGHNT, CDR2 YYREEE (reference sequence). Here the CDR3 DNA reads TGTGCCAGCAGCCGGACTGGTTCCTACGAGCAGTACTTC. Protein sequence: CASSRTGSYEQYF.

This clone was recorded only once. The chain carries TRBV12-5 and TRBJ2-7, with D perhaps being TRBD1 or TRBD2 (5 bases each). The germline V and J ends were trimmed by 1 base and 6 bases, with 13 bases remaining between them. The CDR3 extends over 14 amino acids. From germline, CDR1 is LGHNT and CDR2 FRNRAP. As DNA, the CDR3 is TGTGCTAGTGGTTTGGCCCGGGACGCCTCCGAGCAGTACTTC. Translation gives CASGLARDASEQYF.

This clone appeared once. The chain carries TRBV5-4 and TRBJ1-1, with a tentative D call TRBD1 (5 bases). CDR3 length: 16 residues. The germline V and J ends were trimmed by 4 bases and 0 bases, with 16 bases remaining between them. Germline V gene sequence: CDR1 SGHNT, CDR2 YYREEE (reference sequence). Here the CDR3 DNA reads TGTGCCAGCAGCCCCCGGGGCTCGGCCGTGAACACTGAAGCTTTCTTT. It specifies CASSPRGSAVNTEAFF.

The chain couples TRBV14 to TRBJ2-1; 8 nucleotides match TRBD2. The germline V gene has CDR1 SGHDN and CDR2 FVKESK. V shed 7 bases and J 8 bases; nucleotides not matched to a gene: 13. The CDR3 is 15 amino acids. CDR3 nucleotides: TGTGCCAGCATAGATACGGGGGGGGCCTTGGATGAGCAGTTCTTC. It encodes CASIDTGGALDEQFF.

This rearrangement joins TRBV5-1 to TRBJ1-1; D possibly corresponds to TRBD1 (5 bases). V shed 0 bases and J shed 1 base, with 10 bases lying between them. Per germline, CDR1 SGHRS and CDR2 YFSETQ. This CDR3 comprises 15 residues. The CDR3 sequence is CASSLEYRPNTEAFF. CDR3 coding DNA: TGCGCCAGCAGCTTGGAGTACAGGCCGAACACTGAAGCTTTCTTT.

The chain uses TRBV18 and TRBJ2-3; no clear D gene. Germline CDR1 reads KGHSH; CDR2 reads LQKENI. V lost 4 bases and J lost 2, with 4 bases in between. The CDR3 is made up of 12 amino acids. The CDR3 protein is CASSQDTDTQYF. The DNA of the CDR3 is TGTGCCAGCTCACAGGACACAGATACGCAGTATTTT.

Of note for this clone: Within the sample, other DNA sequences also encode this same CDR3. This rearrangement joins TRBV5-1 to TRBJ2-3, with D uncertain. The CDR3 runs 12 residues. V lost 2 bases and J 2 bases, leaving 3 bases between the germline ends. CDR1 is SGHRS and CDR2 is YFSETQ in the germline V gene. CDR3 sequence (DNA): TGCGCCAGCAGCTTAAACACAGATACGCAGTATTTT. Protein product: CASSLNTDTQYF.

This chain joins TRBV6-1 and TRBJ1-3; D call uncertain. Trimming removed 4 bases from V and 4 bases from J, with 11 bases in between. The CDR3 runs 14 residues. The germline CDR1 and CDR2 sequences are MNHNS and SASEGT. In DNA form, the CDR3 reads TGTGCCAGCAGTGCCCACTTCAACGGAAACACCATATATTTT. Its protein product is CASSAHFNGNTIYF.

The gene calls are TRBV5-1 and TRBJ2-7; D may correspond to TRBD1 or TRBD2 (5 bases each). The V and J ends lost 0 bases and 4 bases respectively, with 20 bases between them. Germline-derived CDR1 and CDR2 are SGHRS and YFSETQ. The CDR3 has 17 residues. The CDR3 loop is CASSLGVGTPSGYEQYF. In nucleotides, the CDR3 is TGCGCCAGCAGCTTGGGGGTGGGGACCCCGTCAGGTTACGAGCAGTACTTC.

The chain employs TRBV29-1 and TRBJ2-2, with no clear D. Germline V gives CDR1 SQVTM, CDR2 ANQGSEA. The CDR3 contains 13 residues. The V end was cut by 7 bases, the J end by 2 bases, with 11 bases between. The CDR3 nucleotides are TGCAGCGCGGATCCAGGAAACACCGGGGAGCTGTTTTTT. Translation: CSADPGNTGELFF.

The chain joins TRBV5-6 to TRBJ2-5, with D perhaps given as TRBD1 or TRBD2 (6 bases each). Per the germline V gene, CDR1 is SGHDT and CDR2 is YYEEEE. V lost 4 bases, J lost 3 bases, and 13 bases lay in between. The CDR3 covers 14 residues. CDR3 sequence: CASSALGGEETQYF. The CDR3 bases are TGTGCCAGCAGCGCTCTCGGGGGCGAAGAGACCCAGTACTTC.

V is TRBV11-1 and J is TRBJ2-1; D might be TRBD1 (6 bases). Trimming shortened V by 5 bases and J by 8 bases, and 13 bases separated the two germline ends. Germline assignment: CDR1 SGHAT and CDR2 FQDESV (reference sequence). The length of the CDR3 is 13 residues. In nucleotides, the CDR3 is TGTGCCAGCAGCATCCTCAGGGGCTATGAGCAGTTCTTC. Its translation: CASSILRGYEQFF.

This rearrangement joins TRBV9 to TRBJ2-1; TRBD2 agrees at 10 bases. V was clipped by 4 bases and J by 1 base; unmatched bases: 5. The CDR3 covers 16 residues. The V gene's germline CDR1 is SGDLS and CDR2 YYNGEE. Here the CDR3 reads CASSLIAGGSYNEQFF. Written as DNA, the CDR3 is TGTGCCAGCAGCTTAATAGCGGGAGGTTCCTACAATGAGCAGTTCTTC.

The chain joins TRBV11-3 to TRBJ1-1, with D possibly matching TRBD1 (6 bases). The CDR3 runs to 16 residues. The germline CDR1 and CDR2 sequences are SGHNT and YENEEA. Trimming removed 5 bases at V and 5 bases at J, with 21 bases between. The CDR3 DNA reads TGTGCCAGCAGCCCAGAGAGGGGGAGAAGGTTTACTGAAGCTTTCTTT. Protein: CASSPERGRRFTEAFF.

The rearrangement joins TRBV30 to TRBJ2-5, with TRBD2 matching over 9 bases. CDR1 is GTSNPN and CDR2 is SVGIG in the germline V gene (reference sequence). This CDR3 region has 14 residues. The CDR3 DNA sequence: TGTGCTCTCCGGCTAGCGGGATTCCAAGAGACCCAGTACTTC. Its translation: CALRLAGFQETQYF.

This clone has a handful of counts. The chain recombines TRBV5-1 with TRBJ1-1; possible D gene TRBD1, 5 bases. V was pared by 4 bases and J by 1 base, with 11 bases between. The germline gives CDR1 SGHRS, CDR2 YFSETQ. The CDR3 runs 14 residues. CDR3 sequence (DNA): TGCGCCAGCAGCAGCGGGACGGGGAACACTGAAGCTTTCTTT. Protein product: CASSSGTGNTEAFF. Filled out from reference TRBV5-1 and TRBJ1-1, the complete variable domain reads KAGVTQTPRYLIKTRGQQVTLSCSPISGHRSVSWYQQTPGQGLQFLFEYFSETQRNKGNFPGRFSGRQFSNSRSEMNVSTLELGDSALYLCASSSGTGNTEAFFGQGTRLTVV.

The chain has TRBV10-3 and TRBJ2-7; 15 bases fit TRBD2. CDR3 length: 19 amino acids. The V segment lost 0 bases and the J segment 6 bases; nucleotides outside the gene matches: 12. Per germline, CDR1 ENHRY and CDR2 SYGVKD. The CDR3 nucleotides read TGTGCCATCAGTGAGTCTGGGGGGCAGGGGACTAGCGGGAGGTTCGAGCAGTACTTC. Protein sequence: CAISESGGQGTSGRFEQYF.

This chain joins TRBV6-5 and TRBJ1-5; D gene unclear. V lost 2 bases to trimming and J lost 10 bases, with 18 bases between them. The length of the CDR3 is 15 residues. Germline V gives CDR1 MNHEY, CDR2 SVGAGI. The CDR3 region is CASSYLTQGPYPQHF. As DNA, the CDR3 is TGTGCCAGCAGTTACCTGACGCAAGGTCCTTACCCCCAGCATTTT.

The V and J genes are TRBV7-9 and TRBJ2-1; 10 bases agree with TRBD1. CDR1 is SEHNR and CDR2 is FQNEAQ in the germline V gene (reference sequence). The CDR3 spans 12 residues. J was trimmed by 14 bases and V by 2 bases; bases with no gene match: 3. CDR3 sequence: CASSLTDRGKFF. In nucleotides, the CDR3 is TGTGCCAGCAGCTTAACGGACAGGGGGAAGTTCTTC.

The genes are TRBV7-6 and TRBJ1-3, with 7 bases matching TRBD1. Germline V gene data show CDR1 as SGHVS and CDR2 as FNYEAQ. The length of the CDR3 is 16 residues. V was clipped by 5 bases and J by 3 bases; unmatched bases: 10. CDR3 sequence: CASSPDRERSGNTIYF. As DNA, the CDR3 is TGTGCCAGCAGCCCCGACAGGGAACGAAGTGGAAACACCATATATTTT.

This sequence joins TRBV27 and TRBJ1-2; TRBD1 is a possible D gene (6 bases). Germline assignment: CDR1 MNHEY and CDR2 SMNVEV (reference sequence). The V end was cut by 2 bases, the J end by 4 bases, with 14 bases between. The CDR3 is made up of 15 amino acids. CDR3 in amino acids: CASSLTGGAIYGYTF. CDR3 in DNA: TGTGCCAGCAGTTTAACGGGGGGCGCAATCTATGGCTACACCTTC.

V and J are TRBV6-6 and TRBJ1-6; 10 bases line up with TRBD1. The germline V gene encodes CDR1 MNHNY and CDR2 SVGAGI (reference sequence). This CDR3 has 14 residues. The J segment lost 10 bases and the V segment lost 7 bases, leaving 7 bases of the junction unmatched. In DNA, the CDR3 is TGTGCCAGCATTAAGGACAGGGGGAGATCACCCCTCCACTTT. It yields the protein CASIKDRGRSPLHF.

This chain's CDR3 is CASSYWGTGWYEQYF. CDR3 nucleotides: TGTGCCAGCAGTTACTGGGGGACAGGGTGGTACGAGCAGTACTTC. This chain uses TRBV6-5 with TRBJ2-7, with 9 bases lining up with TRBD1. Looked up from germline, CDR1 is MNHEY and CDR2 is SVGAGI. V was clipped by 1 base and J by 4 bases; unmatched bases: 5. The CDR3 totals 15 residues.

The genes are TRBV9 and TRBJ1-4; D is undetermined. The CDR3 runs to 13 residues. Germline CDR1 SGDLS, CDR2 YYNGEE. The germline V and J ends were trimmed by 4 bases and 8 bases, with 12 bases remaining between them. The CDR3 here is CASSPNPYEKLFF. The CDR3 DNA reads as TGTGCCAGCAGCCCCAACCCTTACGAAAAACTGTTTTTT.

The rearrangement joins TRBV5-1 to TRBJ2-6; 7 bases fit TRBD1. Germline values: CDR1 SGHRS, CDR2 YFSETQ. The CDR3 length is 16 residues. The V and J ends lost 3 bases and 0 bases, in that order; junction bases with no gene match: 3. The CDR3 nucleotides are TGCGCCAGCAGCTCGGGACAGCCCTCTGGGGCCAACGTCCTGACTTTC. It translates to CASSSGQPSGANVLTF.